This record looks at one T cell receptor (beta chain) sequence and its context. Its antigen specificity is not known. Base qualities were left out, and no much larger clone turns up one base away. The entry originates in a study of cytomegalovirus exposure and HLA in healthy donors (dated by TCRdb to 2016 to 2017). Context from the whole study: An earlier analysis of roughly 500 of the donors reported 276 Gb of sequence data and 117 million unique TCR beta sequences obtained from about 180 million T cells. A later genetic analysis took genome-wide SNP genotypes for about three fifths of the 666 donors and used that subset as a discovery cohort. The T cell repertoires of several hundred subjects were profiled by immunosequencing and related to cytomegalovirus serostatus. Among the 398 genotyped donors, 81% belonged to the genetic ancestry cluster associated with self-reported Caucasian donors. Both class I and class II loci were covered by HLA typing, at four-digit resolution. A separate validation cohort of 100 to 150 different subjects was used in addition to the 666-subject first cohort. The study was designed to test whether signatures of past pathogen exposure could be identified by cataloging public T cell receptors. In a later analysis, previously published TCR beta repertoires from 600 to 850 donors were re-analyzed and high-resolution HLA genotyping was added so that TCR occurrence patterns could be studied. High-throughput TCR immunosequencing, statistical association of individual TCRs with disease status, and machine learning were combined to predict cytomegalovirus infection status. An early release covering approximately 600 HLA-typed donors comprised approximately 300 gigabases of sequencing data and some 79 million unique TCR sequences. Four to six DR-DQ haplotypes were handled as single units for association and clustering, since linkage in the cohort was strong. All discovery cohort repertoires had been generated using a single sequencing platform. Among roughly 400 genotyped donors of the cohort, an average of approximately 240,000 unique TCR beta nucleotide sequences were sequenced per donor, 15% to 20% of them non-productive. Typing coverage varied by locus: 629-630 donors for A, B, C, DRB1 and DQB1; approximately 520 for DQA1; nearly 610 for DPA1; approximately 490 for DPB1. An earlier analysis of nearly 600 of the donors applied high-throughput TCR beta sequencing to assess whether each TCR beta V gene segment acted as functional or pseudogenic. Donor age, sex, ethnicity and CMV serostatus were compiled together with the repertoire data. Rather than using new phenotypic data, the later analysis identified candidate immune exposures from TCR beta sequences and from how often those sequences occurred across donors. The research as a whole found: The earlier analysis of 587 of the donors excluded approximately 15 rarely observed V segments, including chromosome 9 orphons, because counts were too low. Most TCR sequences were seen in very few donors, while some public TCRs were found in many individuals. Correlated functional status among segregating V segments might reflect linkage disequilibrium, but an unknown experimental factor could not be ruled out. A few of the identified cytomegalovirus-associated TCR beta chains were confirmed in vitro to be specific for cytomegalovirus antigens. According to the authors, the approach could potentially be generalized to other disease states and immunological phenotypes. In an earlier analysis of approximately 590 of the donors, most TCR beta V segments appeared in productive rearrangements about 90% or about 30% of the time, broadly matching IMGT annotations. The classifier was reported to diagnose cytomegalovirus status with high specificity and sensitivity in both the original and validation cohorts. According to a later analysis, TCR association rates differed among HLA loci, with DRB1 alleles showing the most associated TCRs and HLA-C alleles showing the fewest. Because the 87-base-pair reads could not distinguish some IMGT-functional V segments, including TRBV6-2 and TRBV6-3, those segments were excluded. Roughly uniform sequencing depth across donors was assumed in presence/absence analyses, although this assumption may not hold. The study gave a list of about 170 TCR beta chains associated with cytomegalovirus. A cluster of highly shared sequence variants was judged likely to be a technical artifact of the sequencing pipeline. Compared with the 666-donor mean, donors in an Asian-associated ancestry cluster had fewer N-insertions in productive TCRs, according to a later genetic analysis. A later genetic analysis associated a missense DCLRE1C variant with V-gene and J-gene trimming of TCR beta chains, and an independent cohort replicated the association. Most CMV-associated TCR beta chains appeared to be HLA-restricted in a later analysis, and the HLA associations seemed to be driven largely by CMV exposure. Specific HLA alleles were associated with 16,951 TCR beta sequences at a false discovery rate of 0.05 in a later analysis. In a later analysis, HLA-associated TCR beta chains showed more clonal expansion and lower generation probabilities than non-associated chains that were equally common. Only TCR beta chains were sequenced in this cohort, and the absence of alpha or paired-chain data limited detectable features. HLA typing was unavailable for some donors at each locus, so association tests used only the typed subset. In a later analysis, several top co-occurrence clusters were reported to appear linked to parvovirus B19, influenza, CMV and Epstein-Barr virus. A further reported finding was that TCR beta sequences accurately predicted the HLA-A and HLA-B alleles for most subjects in the first cohort. Strong co-occurrence of HLA alleles, especially DR and DQ, made assigning TCR associations to individual alleles difficult. For the cohort, immune exposure information was limited to CMV serostatus.

Spanning cysteine to phenylalanine, the CDR3 consists of 14 amino acids. Left in the record is the CDR3 DNA by itself, 42 bases read in frame from the first base. Here V drops 11 bases and J drops 0 bases, and the junction holds 6 bases not matched to any gene. CDR1 is given as MDHEN and CDR2 as SYDVKM, both from the germline V gene. Libraries came from the immunoSEQ multiplex PCR assay. The multiplex PCR relied on a mix of 60 forward primers for TCR Vbeta segments and 13 reverse primers for TCR Jbeta segments. The CDR3 region of rearranged TCR beta genes was amplified from genomic DNA with a multiplex PCR assay. Amplified TCR beta libraries were sequenced as 87-base-pair reads on the Illumina HiSeq System. Processing in the source paper ran as follows. Across the 700 or so repertoires, a later analysis counted tens of millions of unique TCR beta chains, roughly 11 million of which were shared by at least two donors. Raw reads were error-corrected and collapsed into unique sequences with a nearest-neighbor algorithm that merged closely related sequences to remove PCR and sequencing errors. V, D and J gene segments were assigned by aligning CDR3 sequences to IMGT reference sequences. For a sequence to be retained, a match of at least six nucleotides was required to both a V gene segment and a J gene segment. A rearrangement counted as productive if the CDR3 had no stop codons and remained in frame with V and J, and every other rearrangement counted as non-productive. Following IMGT convention, CDR3 was defined as the stretch from the second conserved V-encoded cysteine up to the conserved J-encoded phenylalanine. The earlier analysis of more than 450 of the donors excluded sequences that lacked an unambiguous match to a single V gene segment. An earlier analysis of fewer than 750 of the donors classified V segments as functional when productive rearrangements were above 56.7% and as segregating when the standard deviation between donors was above 5%. A statistical classification framework was built for diagnosing cytomegalovirus status from the catalog of TCR beta chain sequences. In a later analysis, TCR nucleotide sequences were compared against IMGT/GENE-DB human TR gene sequences so that V and J genes could be assigned. The TCRdist pipeline was used in a later analysis to assign CDR3 sequences and most-parsimonious VDJ recombination scenarios. In a later analysis, every TCR beta chain was defined by the combination of its CDR3 amino acid sequence and its V-gene family, and reads without a unique V-gene family were dropped. A later analysis removed roughly 590 highly shared, low-generation-probability nucleotide sequences to deal with suspected cross-contamination and a sequencing artifact. In a later analysis, a clonal expansion index for each public chain was calculated from normalized within-repertoire ranks of inferred template counts. In a later analysis, generation probabilities were computed with a VDJ recombination model fitted to out-of-frame rearrangements, and the resulting probabilities were checked against IGoR. A later analysis scored TCR-TCR, TCR-HLA and TCR-CMV co-occurrence with hypergeometric tests, applying a repertoire-size bias correction to TCR pairs. A later analysis estimated false discovery rates by permuting HLA or CMV assignments 20 times. A later analysis grouped co-occurring TCRs with DBSCAN, adding TCRdist sequence similarity when clustering within HLA-allele-positive subsets. Repertoires with fewer than 30,000 or more than 120,000 public chains, plus five repertoires with anomalous nucleotide sharing, were excluded from co-occurrence clustering. Entries here come from immuneACCESS through TCRdb and include only in-frame sequences with V and J called. Some clones fail to appear in such tables; in the studies checked, an unresolved V gene covers under half of the shortfall, and the cause of the remainder is unknown. D and trimming come from the DNA, and the V and J calls and clone size come from that table. The sample contains 150,000 to 200,000 clones, 85% of them found a single time. Together, the top ten hold 1% of the sample.

The cohort comprised some 680 healthy bone marrow donors. Cohort members were all nominally healthy when sampled, although unrecorded immune exposures were likely present. The donor tested CMV seronegative and was one of the 352 seronegative cohort members. Every donor gave a peripheral blood sample, and the peripheral blood mononuclear cells from that sample were used for TCR beta sequencing. The Qiagen DNeasy Blood Extraction Kit was used to extract genomic DNA from the blood cell samples. The sequencing sample was made of PBMCs. This sequence was found in a boy younger than 10 in good health and CMV-seronegative. The rearrangement combines TRBV28 with TRBJ1-3; 8 bases in between match TRBD1. The bases are TGTGCCTCAGGGGGCACTCCCTCTGGAAACACCATATATTTT. Translated, this gives CASGGTPSGNTIYF.